These 15 T cell receptor beta chains were all obtained from the same sample, sequenced in a study of cytomegalovirus exposure and HLA in healthy donors. PCR primers comprised 60 Vbeta and 13 Jbeta primers. Sequencing was performed with immunoSEQ multiplex PCR; in TCRdb, only in-frame clones are kept and a portion is missing. Of about 140,000 clones in the sample, around 80% were seen once. The sequencing sample was made of PBMCs. These receptors all stem from a woman aged 55-75 years in good health and CMV-seropositive.

The chain combines TRBV2 with TRBJ1-1; D uncertain. The CDR3 loop spans 15 amino acids. Trimming removed 6 bases from V and 5 bases from J, with 19 bases in between. The germline CDR1 and CDR2 sequences are SNHLY and FYNNEI. DNA of the CDR3: TGTGCCAGCAGAGATTCTTCGGCCTGGCGGACTGAAGCTTTCTTT. Protein sequence: CASRDSSAWRTEAFF.

This sequence joins TRBV28 and TRBJ2-3; 8 nucleotides agree with TRBD1. The CDR3 consists of 15 residues. From germline, CDR1 is MDHEN and CDR2 SYDVKM. V shed 6 bases, J shed 5 bases, and the junction held 10 bases outside the gene matches. In nucleotides, the CDR3 is TGTGCCAGCAGAACGACAGGGGCCGACGGAGATACGCAGTATTTT. This gives the protein CASRTTGADGDTQYF.

The rearrangement joins TRBV29-1 to TRBJ2-5; 13 positions match TRBD2. After removal of 6 bases from V and 0 bases from J, the junction contained 7 bases not matched to a gene. The germline V gene has CDR1 SQVTM and CDR2 ANQGSEA. The CDR3 length is 16 residues. The CDR3 coding sequence is TGCAGCGTCCTCGGGACTAGCGGGACAGACCAAGAGACCCAGTACTTC. It specifies CSVLGTSGTDQETQYF. The variable domain in full, completed from reference TRBV29-1 and TRBJ2-5, reads SAVISQKPSRDICQRGTSLTIQCQVDSQVTMMFWYRQQPGQSLTLIATANQGSEATYESGFVIDKFPISRPNLTFSTLTVSNMSPEDSSIYLCSVLGTSGTDQETQYFGPGTRLLVL.

The chain employs TRBV9 and TRBJ2-1; D may be TRBD2 (6 bases). The CDR3 totals 15 residues. Between the trimmed V and J ends, which lost 4 bases and 0 bases, there was a span of 11 bases. Germline V gene lookup returns CDR1 SGDLS and CDR2 YYNGEE. The CDR3 bases are TGTGCCAGCAGCCCTCTGGAGGGCTCCTACAATGAGCAGTTCTTC. Protein product: CASSPLEGSYNEQFF.

CDR3 region: CASSPVAGEETQYF. The CDR3 nucleotides are TGCGCCAGCAGCCCAGTTGCGGGGGAAGAGACCCAGTACTTC. V is TRBV4-1 and J is TRBJ2-5; 7 nucleotides match TRBD2. V dropped 4 bases and J dropped 3; count of bases not matched to a gene: 5. Germline loops: CDR1 MGHRA, CDR2 YSYEKL. This CDR3 comprises 14 residues.

V and J are TRBV6-5 and TRBJ2-1; a weak D match, TRBD2 (6 bases). The V end was cut by 6 bases, the J end by 5 bases, with 14 bases between. The CDR3 sequence is 14 residues long. Germline assignment: CDR1 MNHEY and CDR2 SVGAGI. CDR3 in amino acids: CASSLSGYDNEQFF. In DNA form, the CDR3 reads TGTGCCAGCAGCCTAAGCGGGTATGACAATGAGCAGTTCTTC.

This clone was detected only once. The chain joins TRBV19 to TRBJ2-6; D unclear. V lost 6 bases to trimming and J lost 0 bases, with 3 bases between them. The CDR3 extends over 13 amino acids. Per the germline V gene, CDR1 is LNHDA and CDR2 is SQIVND (reference sequence). In DNA, the CDR3 is TGTGCCAGTAGGTACTCTGGGGCCAACGTCCTGACTTTC. It encodes CASRYSGANVLTF.

The rearrangement links TRBV5-1 to TRBJ2-1; 10 nucleotides match TRBD2. Germline CDR1 is SGHRS and CDR2 is YFSETQ. This CDR3 is 16 amino acids long. The J segment lost 7 bases and the V segment lost 1 base, leaving 8 bases of the junction unmatched. CDR3 loop: CASSLILAGGGNEQFF. CDR3 DNA sequence: TGCGCCAGCAGCTTGATTTTAGCGGGAGGTGGGAATGAGCAGTTCTTC.

In the case of this clone: Other DNA sequences in this sample translate to the same CDR3. This sequence joins TRBV5-4 and TRBJ2-3, with 8 bases identical to TRBD1. This CDR3 region has 15 residues. Germline CDR1 reads SGHNT; CDR2 reads YYREEE (reference sequence). V shed 0 bases and J 2 bases; nucleotides not matched to a gene: 2. CDR3 nucleotide sequence: TGTGCCAGCAGCTTGGGACAGGGGTTCACAGATACGCAGTATTTT. It translates to CASSLGQGFTDTQYF. The whole variable domain, remainder taken from reference TRBV5-4 and TRBJ2-3, is ETGVTQSPTHLIKTRGQQVTLRCSSQSGHNTVSWYQQALGQGPQFIFQYYREEENGRGNFPPRFSGLQFPNYSSELNVNALELDDSALYLCASSLGQGFTDTQYFGPGTRLTVL.

As regards this clone: Other DNA sequences of this sample code for an identical CDR3. The rearrangement uses TRBV7-2 and TRBJ1-5, with D maybe TRBD1 (6 bases). With 3 bases removed from V and 0 bases from J, the gap between germline ends came to 6 bases. Germline assignment: CDR1 SGHTA and CDR2 FQGNSA. This CDR3 is 14 amino acids long. The CDR3 DNA sequence: TGTGCCAGCAGCTTGGACAGTAGCAATCAGCCCCAGCATTTT. Protein: CASSLDSSNQPQHF.

This chain uses TRBV6-5 with TRBJ2-5; D may be TRBD2 (6 bases). V was trimmed by 2 bases and J by 5 bases, leaving 12 bases between them. This CDR3 has 14 residues. Germline CDR1 and CDR2: MNHEY and SVGAGI. This CDR3 is CASSYVGSEETQYF. In DNA form, the CDR3 reads TGTGCCAGCAGTTACGTCGGGAGTGAGGAGACCCAGTACTTC.

The V gene is TRBV2, the J gene TRBJ2-7; unclear D gene. This CDR3 is built from 9 residues. V dropped 8 bases and J dropped 6 bases, with 5 bases sitting between them. Germline loops: CDR1 SNHLY, CDR2 FYNNEI. CDR3 in amino acids: CASGREQYF. The CDR3 nucleotides are TGTGCCAGCGGCCGCGAGCAGTACTTC.

The chain joins TRBV20-1 to TRBJ2-1; TRBD2 is a possible D gene (6 bases). V was cut by 6 bases and J by 6 bases, with 9 bases left in between. This CDR3 region has 11 residues. The germline V gene encodes CDR1 DFQATT and CDR2 SNEGSKA (reference sequence). CDR3 protein: CSAASVNEQFF. The CDR3 coding sequence is TGCAGTGCCGCTAGCGTCAATGAGCAGTTCTTC.

The gene calls are TRBV7-9 and TRBJ2-3; TRBD1 matches 12 bases. CDR3 length equals 15 residues. The J segment lost 6 bases and the V segment lost 4 bases, leaving 5 bases of the junction unmatched. The germline V gene encodes CDR1 SEHNR and CDR2 FQNEAQ (reference sequence). The CDR3 reads CASSSGDRGPDTQYF. The CDR3 coding sequence is TGTGCCAGCAGCTCTGGGGACAGGGGGCCTGATACGCAGTATTTT. The whole variable domain, filled in from reference TRBV7-9 and TRBJ2-3, reads DTGVSQNPRHKITKRGQNVTFRCDPISEHNRLYWYRQTLGQGPEFLTYFQNEAQLEKSRLLSDRFSAERPKGSFSTLEIQRTEQGDSAMYLCASSSGDRGPDTQYFGPGTRLTVL.

This clone was seen a handful of times. The chain recombines TRBV11-3 with TRBJ1-1; no definite D call. V lost 5 bases and J 8 bases, leaving 3 bases between the germline ends. This CDR3 has 9 amino acids. CDR1 SGHNT and CDR2 YENEEA come from the germline V gene. The CDR3 is CASSPEAFF. The DNA for the CDR3 is TGTGCCAGCAGCCCGGAAGCTTTCTTT.